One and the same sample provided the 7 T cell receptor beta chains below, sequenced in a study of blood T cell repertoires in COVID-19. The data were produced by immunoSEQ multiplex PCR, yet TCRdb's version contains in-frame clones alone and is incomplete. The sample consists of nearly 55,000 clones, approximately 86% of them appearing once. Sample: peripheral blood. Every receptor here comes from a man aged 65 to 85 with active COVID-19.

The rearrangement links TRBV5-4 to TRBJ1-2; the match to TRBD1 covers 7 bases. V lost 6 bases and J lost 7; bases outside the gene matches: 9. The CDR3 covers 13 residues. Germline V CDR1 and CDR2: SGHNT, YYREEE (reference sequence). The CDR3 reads CASITDRVGGYTF. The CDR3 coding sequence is TGTGCCAGCATCACAGACAGGGTGGGTGGCTACACCTTC.

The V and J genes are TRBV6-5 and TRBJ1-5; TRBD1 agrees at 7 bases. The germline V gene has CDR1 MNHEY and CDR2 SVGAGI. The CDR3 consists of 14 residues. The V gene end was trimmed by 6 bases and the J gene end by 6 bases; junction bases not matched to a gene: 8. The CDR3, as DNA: TGTGCCAGCAGAGACAGGGAGAAGGTTCAGCCCCAGCATTTT. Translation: CASRDREKVQPQHF.

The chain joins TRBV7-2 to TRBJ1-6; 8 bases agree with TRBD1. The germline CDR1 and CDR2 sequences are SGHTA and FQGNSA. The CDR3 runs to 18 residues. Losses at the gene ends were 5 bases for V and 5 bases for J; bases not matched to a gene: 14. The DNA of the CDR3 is TGTGCCAGCAGCCCAGAGGTTGACAGGGGAATGGATAATTCACCCCTCCACTTT. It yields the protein CASSPEVDRGMDNSPLHF.

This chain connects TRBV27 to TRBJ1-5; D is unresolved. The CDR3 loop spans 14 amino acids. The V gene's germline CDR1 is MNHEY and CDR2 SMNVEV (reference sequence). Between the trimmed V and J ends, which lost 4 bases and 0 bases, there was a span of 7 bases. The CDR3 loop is CASSSGFSNQPQHF. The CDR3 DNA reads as TGTGCCAGCAGTTCGGGATTTAGCAATCAGCCCCAGCATTTT.

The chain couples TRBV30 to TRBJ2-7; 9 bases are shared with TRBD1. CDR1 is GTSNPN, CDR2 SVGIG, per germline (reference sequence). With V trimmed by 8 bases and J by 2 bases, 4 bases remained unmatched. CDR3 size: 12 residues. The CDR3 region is CAVQGAAYEQYF. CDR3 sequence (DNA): TGTGCCGTACAGGGGGCTGCCTACGAGCAGTACTTC.

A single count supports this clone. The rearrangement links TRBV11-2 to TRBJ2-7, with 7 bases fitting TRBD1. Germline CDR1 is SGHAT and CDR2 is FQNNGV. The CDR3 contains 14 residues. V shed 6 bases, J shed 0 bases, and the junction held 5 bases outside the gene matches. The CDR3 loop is CASRQTGPSYEQYF. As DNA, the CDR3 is TGTGCCAGCAGGCAGACAGGGCCCTCCTACGAGCAGTACTTC.

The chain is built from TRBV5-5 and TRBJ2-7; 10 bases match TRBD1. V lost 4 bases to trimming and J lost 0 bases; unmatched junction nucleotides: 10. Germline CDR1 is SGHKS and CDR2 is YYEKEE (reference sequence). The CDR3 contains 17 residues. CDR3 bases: TGTGCCAGCAGCCTGGGACAGGGGCGACAATTCTCCTACGAGCAGTACTTC. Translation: CASSLGQGRQFSYEQYF.